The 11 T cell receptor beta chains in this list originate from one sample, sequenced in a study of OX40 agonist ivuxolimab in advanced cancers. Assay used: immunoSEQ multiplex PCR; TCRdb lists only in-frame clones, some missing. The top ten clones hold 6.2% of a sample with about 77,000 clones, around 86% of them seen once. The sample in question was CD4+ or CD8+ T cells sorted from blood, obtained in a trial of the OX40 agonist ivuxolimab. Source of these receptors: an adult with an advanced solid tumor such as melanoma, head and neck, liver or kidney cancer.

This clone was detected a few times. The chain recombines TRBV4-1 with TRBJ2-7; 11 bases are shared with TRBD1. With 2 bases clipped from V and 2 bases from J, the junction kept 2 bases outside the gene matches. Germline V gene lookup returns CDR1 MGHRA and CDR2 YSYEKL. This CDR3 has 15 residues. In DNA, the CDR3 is TGCGCCAGCAGCCAACGGGGACAGGGGGCCTACGAGCAGTACTTC. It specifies CASSQRGQGAYEQYF.

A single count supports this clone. The CDR3 coding sequence is TGCAGCTCACCCGGGACAGGGGCGCTCGGAGCTTTCTTT. Protein: CSSPGTGALGAFF. The chain combines TRBV29-1 with TRBJ1-1; TRBD1 agrees at 10 bases. CDR1 and CDR2 (germline): SQVTM, ANQGSEA. The CDR3 runs to 13 residues. The ends lost 8 bases at V and 10 bases at J; junction bases unmatched: 13. The full variable domain, with the rest looked up from reference TRBV29-1 and TRBJ1-1, is SAVISQKPSRDICQRGTSLTIQCQVDSQVTMMFWYRQQPGQSLTLIATANQGSEATYESGFVIDKFPISRPNLTFSTLTVSNMSPEDSSIYLCSSPGTGALGAFFGQGTRLTVV.

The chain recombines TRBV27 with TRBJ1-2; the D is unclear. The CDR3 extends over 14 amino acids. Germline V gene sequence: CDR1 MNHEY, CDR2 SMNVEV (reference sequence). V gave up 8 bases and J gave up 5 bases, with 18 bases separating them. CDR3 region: CASRRGVLDYGYTF. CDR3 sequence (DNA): TGTGCCAGCCGGCGAGGCGTACTGGATTATGGCTACACCTTC.

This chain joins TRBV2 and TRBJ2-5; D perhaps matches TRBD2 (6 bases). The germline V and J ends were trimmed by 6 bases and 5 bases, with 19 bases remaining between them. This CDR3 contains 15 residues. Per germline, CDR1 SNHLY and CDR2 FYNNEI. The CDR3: CASSSSLGSGETQYF. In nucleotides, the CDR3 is TGTGCCAGCAGCTCCTCTCTGGGGAGCGGGGAGACCCAGTACTTC.

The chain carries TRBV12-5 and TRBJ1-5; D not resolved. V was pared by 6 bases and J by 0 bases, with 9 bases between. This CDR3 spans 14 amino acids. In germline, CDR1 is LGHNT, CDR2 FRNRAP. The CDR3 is CASGSGYSNQPQHF. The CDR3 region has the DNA TGTGCTAGTGGATCAGGTTATAGCAATCAGCCCCAGCATTTT. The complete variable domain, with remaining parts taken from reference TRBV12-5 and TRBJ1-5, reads DARVTQTPRHKVTEMGQEVTMRCQPILGHNTVFWYRQTMMQGLELLAYFRNRAPLDDSGMPKDRFSAEMPDATLATLKIQPSEPRDSAVYFCASGSGYSNQPQHFGDGTRLSIL.

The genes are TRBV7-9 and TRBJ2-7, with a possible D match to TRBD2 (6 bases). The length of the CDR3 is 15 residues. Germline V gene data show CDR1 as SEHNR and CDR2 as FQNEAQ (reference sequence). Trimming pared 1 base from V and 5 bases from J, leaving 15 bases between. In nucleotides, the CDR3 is TGTGCCAGCAGCTTAGGACACGGGAGTAGCGACGAGCAGTACTTC. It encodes CASSLGHGSSDEQYF.

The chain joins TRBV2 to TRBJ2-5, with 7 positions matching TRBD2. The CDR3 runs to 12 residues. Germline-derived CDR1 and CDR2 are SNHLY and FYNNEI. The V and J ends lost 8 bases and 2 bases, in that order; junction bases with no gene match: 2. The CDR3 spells CASGRGQETQYF. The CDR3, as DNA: TGTGCCAGCGGGAGGGGACAAGAGACCCAGTACTTC. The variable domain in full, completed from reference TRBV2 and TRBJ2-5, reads EPEVTQTPSHQVTQMGQEVILRCVPISNHLYFYWYRQILGQKVEFLVSFYNNEISEKSEIFDDQFSVERPDGSNFTLKIRSTKLEDSAMYFCASGRGQETQYFGPGTRLLVL.

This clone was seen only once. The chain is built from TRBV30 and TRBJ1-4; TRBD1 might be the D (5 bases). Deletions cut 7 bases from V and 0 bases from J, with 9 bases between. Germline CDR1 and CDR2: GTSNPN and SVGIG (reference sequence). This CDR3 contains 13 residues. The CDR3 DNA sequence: TGTGCCTACAGGATTTCAACTAATGAAAAACTGTTTTTT. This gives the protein CAYRISTNEKLFF.

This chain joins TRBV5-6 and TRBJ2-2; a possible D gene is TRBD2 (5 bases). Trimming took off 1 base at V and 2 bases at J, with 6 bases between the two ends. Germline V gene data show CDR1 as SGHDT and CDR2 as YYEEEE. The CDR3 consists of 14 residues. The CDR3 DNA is TGTGCCAGCAGCTTGCCGGGAAACACCGGGGAGCTGTTTTTT. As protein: CASSLPGNTGELFF.

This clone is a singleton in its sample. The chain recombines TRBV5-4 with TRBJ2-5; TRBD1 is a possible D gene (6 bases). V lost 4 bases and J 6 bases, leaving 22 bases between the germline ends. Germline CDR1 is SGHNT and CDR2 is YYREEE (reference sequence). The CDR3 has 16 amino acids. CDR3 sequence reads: CASSRSSSLGAQTQYF. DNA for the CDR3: TGTGCCAGCAGCAGGTCTTCCTCCTTGGGGGCCCAGACCCAGTACTTC.

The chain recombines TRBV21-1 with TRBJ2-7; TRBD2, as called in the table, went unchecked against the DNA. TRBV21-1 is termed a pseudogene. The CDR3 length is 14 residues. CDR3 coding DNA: TGTGCCAGCAGCAAATATATCCGTCCCTACGAGCAGTACTTC. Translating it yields CASSKYIRPYEQYF.